This T cell receptor (beta chain) was obtained from a study of beta chain features in type 1 diabetes. Trimming left V 1 base short and J 0 bases short, with 10 bases between. Germline CDR1 and CDR2: SGHRS and YFSETQ. This CDR3 is 15 amino acids long. This clone appeared once. CD45RO/CCR7/CD25/CD127/CD95/CD27 separated CD4+ naive, central memory, regulatory and stem cell-like memory cells by sorting. The entirety of the isolated RNA underwent reverse transcription, so expressed TCRB transcripts were sequenced. The repertoire was sequenced with immunoSEQ multiplex PCR; TCRdb's copy has only in-frame clones and lacks some. The data hold 240,000 or so clones, with over 65% observed a single time.

The chain uses TRBV5-1 and TRBJ1-1; D is undetermined. The receptor was isolated from a man aged 30 to 45 in good health. Sequenced sample: naive CD4+ T cells from blood. The CDR3 loop reads CASSLRALMNTEAFF. The CDR3 bases are TGCGCCAGCAGCTTGAGGGCACTCATGAACACTGAAGCTTTCTTT.